This is a list of T cell receptor beta chains from one sample in a study of T cell changes during pregnancy in multiple sclerosis. The repertoire was sequenced with immunoSEQ multiplex PCR; TCRdb's copy has only in-frame clones and lacks some. The data hold 55,000 to 85,000 clones, with approximately 92% observed a single time. Sequencing used peripheral blood, obtained in the second trimester of pregnancy. These receptors originate from a female donor with multiple sclerosis, enrolled in a pregnancy study. Both conserved end residues are part of each CDR3. Fields, in order: J gene, clone size, D gene, V gene, CDR3 DNA, CDR3 protein. D genes are given only for firm matches. Rows may omit the clone size; those that give it use once, few, many or a size class.

j_gene: TRBJ2-4; abundance: .; d_gene: TRBD2; v_gene: TRBV5-1; CDR3nt: TGCGCCAGCAGCTTGAGGCAAGCGGGGGCGCCCAAAAACATTCAGTACTTC; CDR3aa: CASSLRQAGAPKNIQYF
j_gene: TRBJ2-7; abundance: .; d_gene: .; v_gene: TRBV9; CDR3nt: TGTGCCAGCAGCGTCGGTATAGATCTGATCTACGAGCAGTACTTC; CDR3aa: CASSVGIDLIYEQYF
j_gene: TRBJ2-7; abundance: .; d_gene: .; v_gene: TRBV23-1; CDR3nt: TGCGCCAGCAGTCACGGGGACGAGCAGTACTTC; CDR3aa: CASSHGDEQYF
j_gene: TRBJ2-1; abundance: once; d_gene: TRBD2; v_gene: TRBV28; CDR3nt: TGTGCCAGCAGTATCCAAGGACTAGCGGCTGAGGATGAGCAGTTCTTC; CDR3aa: CASSIQGLAAEDEQFF
j_gene: TRBJ2-7; abundance: .; d_gene: TRBD1; v_gene: TRBV19; CDR3nt: TGTGCCAGCCGACAGGGCTACGAGCAGTACTTC; CDR3aa: CASRQGYEQYF
j_gene: TRBJ2-7; abundance: .; d_gene: TRBD1; v_gene: TRBV6-1; CDR3nt: TGTGCCAGCAGTGAAGCTCGGGGACAGAGAACCTACGAGCAGTACTTC; CDR3aa: CASSEARGQRTYEQYF
j_gene: TRBJ2-1; abundance: .; d_gene: TRBD2; v_gene: TRBV5-1; CDR3nt: TGCGCCAGCAGCTTGGTCGGCGGGAGGGCCGGGGATTACTATGAGCAGTTCTTC; CDR3aa: CASSLVGGRAGDYYEQFF
j_gene: TRBJ1-2; abundance: .; d_gene: TRBD1; v_gene: TRBV7-9; CDR3nt: TGTGCCAGCAGCTTAGGACAGGGCTATGGCTACACCTTC; CDR3aa: CASSLGQGYGYTF
j_gene: TRBJ2-7; abundance: .; d_gene: TRBD1; v_gene: TRBV19; CDR3nt: TGTGCCAGTAGCGCGACAGGGGCCTACGAGCAGTACTTC; CDR3aa: CASSATGAYEQYF
j_gene: TRBJ2-1; abundance: .; d_gene: TRBD2; v_gene: TRBV30; CDR3nt: TGTGCCTGGACCGGAAAGCGGGGAGGACCCCTATCTTACAATGAGCAGTTCTTC; CDR3aa: CAWTGKRGGPLSYNEQFF
j_gene: TRBJ2-7; abundance: .; d_gene: TRBD1; v_gene: TRBV11-3; CDR3nt: TGTGCCAGCAGCGAAAGCACAGGGGGGTTGTACGAGCAGTACTTC; CDR3aa: CASSESTGGLYEQYF
j_gene: TRBJ1-1; abundance: .; d_gene: .; v_gene: TRBV15; CDR3nt: TGTGCCACCAGCACCACTCCGTTCTCGTTCATGGCTTTCTTT; CDR3aa: CATSTTPFSFMAFF
j_gene: TRBJ2-3; abundance: .; d_gene: TRBD2; v_gene: TRBV7-2; CDR3nt: TGTGCCAGCAGCTCCCAGCCGGGACTAGCTTCGTATTTT; CDR3aa: CASSSQPGLASYF
j_gene: TRBJ2-7; abundance: .; d_gene: .; v_gene: TRBV7-9; CDR3nt: TGTGCCAGCAGCCCCACAGCCGACGCCTACGAGCAGTACTTC; CDR3aa: CASSPTADAYEQYF
j_gene: TRBJ2-3; abundance: .; d_gene: TRBD2; v_gene: TRBV27; CDR3nt: TGTGCCAGCAGTTCGCGGGGGGGCACAGATACGCAGTATTTT; CDR3aa: CASSSRGGTDTQYF
j_gene: TRBJ2-5; abundance: .; d_gene: .; v_gene: TRBV5-6; CDR3nt: TGTGCCAGCAGCCACCCGCTCACAGATTTTGAGACCCAGTACTTC; CDR3aa: CASSHPLTDFETQYF